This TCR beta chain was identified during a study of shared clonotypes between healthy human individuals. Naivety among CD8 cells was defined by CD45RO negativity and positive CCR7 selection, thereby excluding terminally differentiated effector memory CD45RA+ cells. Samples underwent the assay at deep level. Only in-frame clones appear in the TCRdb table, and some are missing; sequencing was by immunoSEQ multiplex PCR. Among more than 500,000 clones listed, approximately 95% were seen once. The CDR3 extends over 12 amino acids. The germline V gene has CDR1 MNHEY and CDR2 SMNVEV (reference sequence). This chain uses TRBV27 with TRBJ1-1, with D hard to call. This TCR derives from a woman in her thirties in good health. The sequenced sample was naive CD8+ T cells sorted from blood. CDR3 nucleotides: TGTGCTGTTATGGGGATGAACACTGAAGCTTTCTTT. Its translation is CAVMGMNTEAFF.